The sequence of this T cell receptor beta chain was determined in a study of cytomegalovirus exposure and HLA in healthy donors. 13 Jbeta primers and 60 Vbeta primers were used for the PCR. TCRdb's table, derived via immunoSEQ multiplex PCR, lists solely in-frame clones and lacks some. The sample has approximately 150,000 clones; 80% to 90% are singletons. Germline V gene sequence: CDR1 SGHRS, CDR2 YFSETQ. V lost 4 bases to trimming and J lost 4 bases, with 10 bases between them. CDR3 length: 13 residues. The sequenced sample was PBMCs. The gene calls are TRBV5-1 and TRBJ2-3, with D possibly TRBD1 on 5 matching bases. This receptor was taken from a girl aged 10 to 17 in good health and CMV-seropositive. The CDR3: CASSPGRADTQYF. In DNA form, the CDR3 reads TGCGCCAGCAGCCCCGGCAGGGCAGATACGCAGTATTTT.